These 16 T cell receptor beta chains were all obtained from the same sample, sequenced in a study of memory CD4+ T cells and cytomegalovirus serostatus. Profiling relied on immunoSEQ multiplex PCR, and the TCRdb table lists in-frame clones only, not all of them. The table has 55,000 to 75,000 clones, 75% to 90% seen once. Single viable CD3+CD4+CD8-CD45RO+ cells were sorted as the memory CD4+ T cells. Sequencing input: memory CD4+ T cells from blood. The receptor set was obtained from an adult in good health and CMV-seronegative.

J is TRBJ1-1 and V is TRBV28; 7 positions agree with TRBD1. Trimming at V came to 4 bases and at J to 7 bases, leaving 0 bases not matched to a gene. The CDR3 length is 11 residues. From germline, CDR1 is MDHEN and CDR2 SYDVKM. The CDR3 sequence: CASSYRGEAFF. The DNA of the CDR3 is TGTGCCAGCAGTTACAGGGGTGAAGCTTTCTTT.

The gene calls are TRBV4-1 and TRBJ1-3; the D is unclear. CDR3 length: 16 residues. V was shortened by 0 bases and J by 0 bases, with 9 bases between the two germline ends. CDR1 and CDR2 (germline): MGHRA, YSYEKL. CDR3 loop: CASSQDWQLSGNTIYF. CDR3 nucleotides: TGCGCCAGCAGCCAAGACTGGCAGCTCTCTGGAAACACCATATATTTT.

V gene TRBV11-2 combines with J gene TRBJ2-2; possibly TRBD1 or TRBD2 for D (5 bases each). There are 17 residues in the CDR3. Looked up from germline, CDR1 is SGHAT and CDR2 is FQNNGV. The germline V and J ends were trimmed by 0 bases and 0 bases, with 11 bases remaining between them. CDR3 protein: CASSLDRGRSNTGELFF. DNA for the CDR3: TGTGCCAGCAGCTTAGATCGGGGCAGGTCGAACACCGGGGAGCTGTTTTTT.

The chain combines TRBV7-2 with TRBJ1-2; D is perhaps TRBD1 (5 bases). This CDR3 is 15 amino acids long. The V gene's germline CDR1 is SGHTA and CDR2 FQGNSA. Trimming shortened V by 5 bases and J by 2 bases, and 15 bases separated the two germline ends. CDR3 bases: TGTGCCAGCAGCCCGGGGGGAGGGCAGAACTATGGCTACACCTTC. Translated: CASSPGGGQNYGYTF.

CDR3 loop: CASSLGQGISYGYTF. In DNA, the CDR3 is TGTGCCAGCAGCTTGGGACAGGGAATCTCCTATGGCTACACCTTC. The chain links TRBV5-6 to TRBJ1-2; the match to TRBD1 covers 7 bases. In germline, CDR1 is SGHDT, CDR2 YYEEEE. The ends lost 0 bases at V and 4 bases at J; junction bases unmatched: 6. The CDR3 is made up of 15 amino acids.

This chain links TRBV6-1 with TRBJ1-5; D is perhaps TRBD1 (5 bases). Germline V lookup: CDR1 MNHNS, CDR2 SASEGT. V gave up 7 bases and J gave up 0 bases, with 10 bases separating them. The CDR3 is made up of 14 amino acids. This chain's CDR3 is CASILTDSNQPQHF. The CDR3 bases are TGTGCCAGCATCCTGACAGATAGCAATCAGCCCCAGCATTTT.

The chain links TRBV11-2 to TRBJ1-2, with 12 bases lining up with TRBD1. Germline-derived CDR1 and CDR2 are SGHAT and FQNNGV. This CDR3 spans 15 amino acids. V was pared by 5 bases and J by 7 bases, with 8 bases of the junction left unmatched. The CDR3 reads CASSPGDRGLGGYTF. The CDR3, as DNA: TGTGCCAGCAGCCCAGGGGACAGGGGGCTTGGTGGCTACACCTTC.

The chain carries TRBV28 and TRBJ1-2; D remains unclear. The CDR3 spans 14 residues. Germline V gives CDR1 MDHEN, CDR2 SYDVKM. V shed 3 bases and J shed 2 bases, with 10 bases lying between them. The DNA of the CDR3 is TGTGCCAGCAGTTTTGGCAACCCCAACTATGGCTACACCTTC. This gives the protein CASSFGNPNYGYTF.

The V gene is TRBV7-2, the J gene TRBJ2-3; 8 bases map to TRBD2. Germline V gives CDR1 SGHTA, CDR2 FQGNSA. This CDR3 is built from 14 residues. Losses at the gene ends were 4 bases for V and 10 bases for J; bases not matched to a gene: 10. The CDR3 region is CASSSTGLVMAQYF. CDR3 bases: TGTGCCAGCAGCTCGACGGGACTAGTCATGGCGCAGTATTTT.

Written as DNA, the CDR3 is TGTGCCAGCTCCCAAGCCGGCAGCAACACTGAAGCTTTCTTT. Residues: CASSQAGSNTEAFF. The genes are TRBV18 and TRBJ1-1, with unresolved D. CDR3 length: 14 amino acids. Germline V gene sequence: CDR1 KGHSH, CDR2 LQKENI. The V gene lost 6 bases and the J gene lost 2 bases, with 13 bases spanning the gap.

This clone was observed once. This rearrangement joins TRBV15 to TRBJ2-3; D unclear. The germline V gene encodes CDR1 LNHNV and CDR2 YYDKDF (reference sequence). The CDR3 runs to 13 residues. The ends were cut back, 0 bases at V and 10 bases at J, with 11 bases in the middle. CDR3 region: CATSREARRAQYF. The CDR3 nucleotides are TGTGCCACCAGCAGAGAGGCTAGGCGAGCGCAGTATTTT.

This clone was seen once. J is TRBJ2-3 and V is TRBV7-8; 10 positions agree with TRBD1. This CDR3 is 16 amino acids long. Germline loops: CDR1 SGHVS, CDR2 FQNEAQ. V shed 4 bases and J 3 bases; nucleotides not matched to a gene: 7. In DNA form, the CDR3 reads TGTGCCAGCAGCTCCGTGACAGGGGGCCAGACAGATACGCAGTATTTT. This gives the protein CASSSVTGGQTDTQYF.

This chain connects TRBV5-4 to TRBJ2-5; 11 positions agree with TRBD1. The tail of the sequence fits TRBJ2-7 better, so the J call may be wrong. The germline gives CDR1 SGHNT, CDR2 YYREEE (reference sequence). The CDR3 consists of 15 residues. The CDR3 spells CASKPGTGGTYEQYF. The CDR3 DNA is TGTGCCAGCAAGCCCGGGACAGGGGGGACCTACGAGCAGTACTTC.

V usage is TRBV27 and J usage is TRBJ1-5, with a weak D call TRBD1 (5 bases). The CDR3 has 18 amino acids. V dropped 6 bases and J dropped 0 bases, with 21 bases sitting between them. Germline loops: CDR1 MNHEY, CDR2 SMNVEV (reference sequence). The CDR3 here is CASSKPGPVPYSNQPQHF. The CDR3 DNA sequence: TGTGCCAGCAGCAAACCGGGGCCAGTTCCCTATAGCAATCAGCCCCAGCATTTT.

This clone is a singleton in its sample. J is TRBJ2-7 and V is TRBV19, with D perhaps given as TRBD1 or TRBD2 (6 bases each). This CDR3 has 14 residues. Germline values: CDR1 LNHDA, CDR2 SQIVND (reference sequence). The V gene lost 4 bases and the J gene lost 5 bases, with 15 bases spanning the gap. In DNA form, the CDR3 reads TGTGCCAGTAGTACCTCTAGGGGGGCGCACGAGCAGTACTTC. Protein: CASSTSRGAHEQYF.

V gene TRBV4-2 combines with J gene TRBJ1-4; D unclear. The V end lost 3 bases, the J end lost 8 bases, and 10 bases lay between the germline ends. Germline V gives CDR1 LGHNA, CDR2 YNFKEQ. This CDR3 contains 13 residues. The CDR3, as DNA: TGTGCCAGCAGCCAGGGCGGTTTGGAAAAACTGTTTTTT. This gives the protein CASSQGGLEKLFF.